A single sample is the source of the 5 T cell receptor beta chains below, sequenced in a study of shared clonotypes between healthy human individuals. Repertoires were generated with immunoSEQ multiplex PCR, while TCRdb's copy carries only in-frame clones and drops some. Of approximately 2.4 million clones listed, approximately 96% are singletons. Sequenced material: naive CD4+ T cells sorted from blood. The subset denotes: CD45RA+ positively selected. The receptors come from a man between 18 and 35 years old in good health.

The CDR3 is CASSRRETANTGELFF. The CDR3 coding sequence is TGTGCCAGCAGCCGGCGGGAGACCGCGAACACCGGGGAGCTGTTTTTT. The rearrangement uses TRBV5-6 and TRBJ2-2, with 7 bases matching TRBD2. Per the germline V gene, CDR1 is SGHDT and CDR2 is YYEEEE. V was pared by 4 bases and J by 0 bases, with 6 bases of the junction left unmatched. The CDR3 consists of 16 residues.

CDR3 DNA: TGTGCCAGTACGGGGTCAGGGTTGAGTCAAGCTTTCTTT. Protein: CASTGSGLSQAFF. The V gene is TRBV19, the J gene TRBJ1-1; the D gene is possibly TRBD1 (5 bases). Germline CDR1 LNHDA, CDR2 SQIVND (reference sequence). CDR3 size: 13 residues. V lost 7 bases, J lost 9 bases, and 18 bases lay in between.

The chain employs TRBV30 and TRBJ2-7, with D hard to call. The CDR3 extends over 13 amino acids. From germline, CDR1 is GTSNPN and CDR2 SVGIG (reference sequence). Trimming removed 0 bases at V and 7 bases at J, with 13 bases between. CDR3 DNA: TGTGCCTGGAGTGTAGAAAGGGCAGGAGAGCAGTACTTC. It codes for CAWSVERAGEQYF.

CDR3 in DNA: TGTGCCAGCAGAGAGACAGGGTTTTCCAATCAGCCCCAGCATTTT. It translates to CASRETGFSNQPQHF. The V and J genes are TRBV2 and TRBJ1-5; 7 nucleotides line up with TRBD1. Germline V gives CDR1 SNHLY, CDR2 FYNNEI. J was trimmed by 3 bases and V by 6 bases; bases with no gene match: 8. The CDR3 sequence is 15 residues long.

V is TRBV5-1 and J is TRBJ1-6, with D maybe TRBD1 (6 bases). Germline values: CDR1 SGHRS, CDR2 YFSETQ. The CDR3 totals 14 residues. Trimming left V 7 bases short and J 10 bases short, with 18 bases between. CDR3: CASGAGTTGSPLHF. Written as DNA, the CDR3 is TGCGCCAGCGGAGCCGGGACAACGGGCTCACCCCTCCACTTT.